Here is one T cell receptor (beta chain) with its context. Its antigen is unknown. One junction end disagrees with the germline gene, perhaps due to a read error. The data originate from a study of cytomegalovirus exposure and HLA in healthy donors (dated by TCRdb to 2016 to 2017). Study-wide context: The 670 or so repertoires of the first cohort and the roughly 120 validation repertoires were produced on the same platform, according to a later analysis. The study aimed to test whether cataloging public T cell receptors could reveal signatures of past pathogen exposure. Along with the roughly 670-subject first cohort, a separate validation cohort of over a hundred different subjects was used. High-throughput TCR immunosequencing, statistical association of individual TCRs with disease status, and machine learning were combined to predict cytomegalovirus infection status.

The library was obtained by the immunoSEQ multiplex PCR assay. In the source study's methods: To diagnose cytomegalovirus status from the catalog of TCR beta chain sequences, a statistical classification framework was built. Held by TCRdb, this immuneACCESS table contains in-frame sequences only and omits some clones. Under half of the omission traces to an unresolved V gene where checked; the cause of the rest is unknown. V, J and clone size were drawn from that table, and D and trimming were deduced from the DNA. This sample lists more than 150,000 clones; 84% were detected once. The ten largest clones capture less than 8.5% of the sample. Donors formed part of the validation cohort, which comprised 120 subjects and was distinct from the first cohort of over 500 subjects. General conclusions and limits of the study: The study listed 164 TCR beta chains as associated with cytomegalovirus. The classifier was reported to diagnose cytomegalovirus status with high specificity and sensitivity in both the original cohort and the validation cohort. Most TCR sequences were observed very rarely across donors, whereas some public TCRs were present in many individuals. Subsequent analysis determined that TCRs grouped into clusters in the first cohort also showed a tendency toward co-occurrence across the roughly 130 validation repertoires, and 85% to 95% of cluster scores exceeded 0. The authors suggested that the approach could potentially be generalized to other disease states and immunological phenotypes. In vitro tests confirmed that a few of the cytomegalovirus-associated TCR beta chains recognize cytomegalovirus antigens. A later analysis had no HLA typing for the validation cohort, so co-occurrence there was scored across all 130 or so repertoires.

Taken from cysteine to phenylalanine, the CDR3 has 15 residues. The kept DNA is CDR3 alone, 45 bases in frame from the first base. From a lookup of the germline V gene (reference sequence), CDR1 and CDR2 are SGHKS and YYEKEE. The chain is made from TRBV5-5 and TRBJ2-7, with a tentative D gene TRBD1 over 5 matching bases. Sequenced material: PBMCs. This TCR derives from a man between 18 and 29 years old in good health and CMV-seropositive. The CDR3: CASSLTGQTSHEQYF. Here is the DNA: TGTGCCAGCAGCTTGACAGGACAAACCTCCCACGAGCAGTACTTC.